This TCR beta chain was captured in a study of shared clonotypes between healthy human individuals. Study details: Each donor contributed plates that comprised three CD4 naive, three CD4 memory, two CD8 naive and one CD8 memory. Study conclusions and caveats: Generation probabilities of non-shared clonotypes were lower (relative to those shared by all four donors).

About this clone: Its specificity is not known.

CDR1 and CDR2 (germline): SGHAT, FQNNGV. The CDR3 has 16 amino acids. With 5 bases removed from V and 5 bases from J, the gap between germline ends came to 20 bases. Replicate PCRs for sorted subsets used 200 to 250 ng DNA; this equaled around 28,000 T cell genomes. Here immunoSEQ multiplex PCR was the method, and the copy in TCRdb shows in-frame clones only, minus some. The sample holds 980,000 or so clones, approximately 80% seen once. The specimen was memory CD4+ T cells sorted from blood. Subset given: CD45RA-negative fraction. The chain has TRBV11-2 and TRBJ2-3, with D maybe TRBD2 (5 bases). The TCR sequence derives from a man between 18 and 29 years old in good health. The CDR3, as DNA: TGTGCCAGCAGCCAAGTCCTGAGGACTGGAGGAGATACGCAGTATTTT. Protein: CASSQVLRTGGDTQYF.